These T cell receptor beta chains were read from a single sample in a study of CD8 T cells in Susac syndrome. TCRdb ran MiXCR on the immunoSEQ multiplex PCR reads and lists one entry per CDR3 protein. The repertoire holds 45,000 or so distinct CDR3 sequences, with approximately 94% as singletons. The sample consisted of CD8+ T cells from PBMCs. All receptors derive from a human donor in good health. The CDR3 runs from the conserved cysteine through the conserved F or W. D genes are given only for firm matches. The listing skips clone size in some rows; elsewhere it reads once, few, many or a size class.

TRBJ2-5 TRBD1 NA TRBV20-1 TGCAGTGCTAGGGACGACAGGGCCGGGGAGACCCAGTACTTC CSARDDRAGETQYF
TRBJ2-7 TRBD1 NA TRBV27 TGTGCCAGCAGTTCGGGACAGACATACGAGCAGTACTTC CASSSGQTYEQYF
TRBJ2-5 NA NA TRBV7-9 TGTGCCAGCAGCTCCCGGGACCGCCAAGAGACCCAGTACTTC CASSSRDRQETQYF
TRBJ2-7 NA once TRBV2 TGTGCCAGCAATGACCCTGGAACCTACGAGCAGTACTTC CASNDPGTYEQYF
TRBJ1-5 TRBD1 NA TRBV13 TGTGCCAGCAGCTTAGCCGGGACAGGGAGCAATCAGCCCCAGCATTTT CASSLAGTGSNQPQHF
TRBJ1-5 TRBD1 NA TRBV28 TGTGCCAGCGGACAGGGTGGGTATAGCAATCAGCCCCAGCATTTT CASGQGGYSNQPQHF
TRBJ2-2 NA NA TRBV24-1 TGTGCCACCAGTGATTATTGGGACACCGGGGAGCTGTTTTTT CATSDYWDTGELFF
TRBJ2-3 TRBD2 once TRBV2 TGTGCCAGCAGTGAAGCGTATCTGGGAGGTAGCGGGAGACAGAGCACAGATACGCAGTATTTT CASSEAYLGGSGRQSTDTQYF
TRBJ1-2 NA NA TRBV15 TGTGCCACCAGCACCGGGGGCTATGGCTACACCTTC CATSTGGYGYTF
TRBJ2-5 NA NA TRBV27 TGTGCCAGCAGCCCTCAACTCGGCGAGACCCAGTACTTC CASSPQLGETQYF
TRBJ1-2 TRBD1 NA TRBV5-1 TGCGCCAGCAGCTACGAAGGACAGGGCGGTGGCTACACCTTC CASSYEGQGGGYTF
TRBJ2-1 TRBD2 NA TRBV4-1 TGCGCCAGCAGCCAACTAGCGGGACCCTACAATGAGCAGTTCTTC CASSQLAGPYNEQFF
TRBJ2-7 TRBD1 NA TRBV5-1 TGCGCCAGCAGCCGGGACAGCTACGAGCAGTACTTC CASSRDSYEQYF
TRBJ2-3 NA NA TRBV28 TGTGCCAGCACACGGGTCACAGATACGCAGTATTTT CASTRVTDTQYF
TRBJ2-7 TRBD1 NA TRBV30 TGTGCCTTGTTCACAGGGGACGCCTACGAGCAGTACTTC CALFTGDAYEQYF
TRBJ1-4 NA NA TRBV27 TGTGCCAGCAGTTGGGGTGGAGGAGTCGGAAAACTGTTTTTT CASSWGGGVGKLFF
TRBJ2-1 NA NA TRBV7-9 TGTGCCAGCAGCTTAGTGGAGTTAAATGAGCAGTTCTTC CASSLVELNEQFF
TRBJ2-1 TRBD2 NA TRBV29-1 TGCAGCGTCCCGGGCTCTAGCGGCTACAATGAGCAGTTCTTC CSVPGSSGYNEQFF
TRBJ2-5 TRBD2 NA TRBV2 TGTGCCAGCAGTGAACCCCGAACTAGCGGGAGTGAGACCCAGTACTTC CASSEPRTSGSETQYF
TRBJ1-1 TRBD1 NA TRBV13 TGTGCCAGCAGCTTAGCCGGACAGGGGGCCAGGAGAGCTTTCTTT CASSLAGQGARRAFF
TRBJ2-7 NA NA TRBV13 TGTGCCAGCAGCTCCTCCAGCGAGCAGTACTTC CASSSSSEQYF
TRBJ2-5 NA few TRBV7-9 TGTGCCAGCAGCTTACAAGAGACCCAGTACTTC CASSLQETQYF
TRBJ2-6 NA NA TRBV5-1 TGCGCCAGCAGCTTTATGGCAGGGAAGCGTTCTGGGGCCAACGTCCTGACTTTC CASSFMAGKRSGANVLTF
TRBJ2-2 NA NA TRBV29-1 TGCAGCGTTGAAGGCCTGGGCGGGGAGCTGTTTTTT CSVEGLGGELFF
TRBJ1-2 NA NA TRBV5-4 TGTGCCAGCAGCTTGTCGAGGGGAGCCTATGGCTACACCTTC CASSLSRGAYGYTF
TRBJ2-7 NA once TRBV11-2 TGTGCCAGCAGCTTAGATATCGACGAGCAGTACTTC CASSLDIDEQYF
TRBJ2-7 NA NA TRBV28 TGTGCCAGCAGTTTCGGCGGGGTCCCCTACGAGCAGTACTTC CASSFGGVPYEQYF
TRBJ2-7 NA NA TRBV20-1 TGCAGTGCTAGGGGGCCCGGAGAATGGTTGAACTACGAGCAGTACTTC CSARGPGEWLNYEQYF